A selection of T cell receptor beta chains follows, all from one sample in a study of CD8 T cell repertoires and HIV-1 epitope variants. Measured with immunoSEQ multiplex PCR; TCRdb has only the in-frame clones, and not every one. The sample has 90,000 or so clones, around 75% seen once. The sample consisted of uncultured baseline CD8+ T cells from peripheral blood mononuclear cells (PBMCs). These receptors came from a male donor with HIV. Both conserved end residues are part of each CDR3. Each record gives: V gene, D gene, clone size, CDR3 length, J gene, CDR3 DNA, CDR3 protein. D genes are given only for firm matches. Some rows mark clone size as missing; the rest say once, few, many or name a class of expanded clone.

>TRBV19|TRBD1|NA|17|TRBJ2-6
TGTGCCAGTAGTGCATCGACAGGGGGATCTGGGGCCAACGTCCTGACTTTC
CASSASTGGSGANVLTF
>TRBV2|NA|NA|17|TRBJ2-2
TGTGCCAGCAGTGAAGAAGCGTTGAGGGGGAACACCGGGGAGCTGTTTTTT
CASSEEALRGNTGELFF
>TRBV7-3|TRBD1|NA|18|TRBJ2-3
TGTGCCAGCAGCCGACAATACCTCTCAACAGGGGTTACAGATACGCAGTATTTT
CASSRQYLSTGVTDTQYF
>TRBV9|NA|NA|14|TRBJ1-5
TGTGCCAGCAGCGAGGCGGATTTGAGACAGCCCCAGCATTTT
CASSEADLRQPQHF
>TRBV5-6|NA|NA|11|TRBJ1-2
TGTGCCAGCAGCTACGGGTATGGCTACACCTTC
CASSYGYGYTF
>TRBV7-9|NA|NA|16|TRBJ2-3
TGTGCCAGCAGGCCCCGCGGGTCGACCCCAACAGATACGCAGTATTTT
CASRPRGSTPTDTQYF
>TRBV9|TRBD1|NA|15|TRBJ1-1
TGTGCCAGCAGCCCAGGGGACAGGGACAGTACTGAAGCTTTCTTT
CASSPGDRDSTEAFF
>TRBV7-8|TRBD1|NA|15|TRBJ2-7
TGTGCCAGCAGCTTAGCGGAACAGGGGTACTACGAGCAGTACTTC
CASSLAEQGYYEQYF
>TRBV18|NA|NA|14|TRBJ1-1
TGTGCCAGCTCACCACCCAGTGTGGGGGTAAAAGCTTTCTTT
CASSPPSVGVKAFF
>TRBV5-4|NA|NA|15|TRBJ2-7
TGTGCCAGCAGCTCCCGTCAGGACGGTGGCGGAGGGCAGTACTTC
CASSSRQDGGGGQYF
>TRBV28|TRBD1|NA|15|TRBJ1-1
TGTGCCAGCAGTTTTTCGGGACAGGGGACGCTTGAAGCTTTCTTT
CASSFSGQGTLEAFF
>TRBV19|TRBD1|NA|14|TRBJ1-2
TGTGCCAGTAGTGTTCGGACAGGATCGTATGGCTACACCTTC
CASSVRTGSYGYTF
>TRBV5-1|TRBD1|NA|14|TRBJ1-4
TGCGCCAGACAACCAGGGGGCACGAATGAAAAACTGTTTTTT
CARQPGGTNEKLFF
>TRBV13|TRBD2|NA|16|TRBJ2-3
TGTGCCAGCAGCCGACCGGGACTAGCGGGCACAGATACGCAGTATTTT
CASSRPGLAGTDTQYF
>TRBV7-9|TRBD1|NA|14|TRBJ2-3
TGTGCCGTTCCCCCGGGACAGGCATTGGATACGCAGTATTTT
CAVPPGQALDTQYF
>TRBV7-3|NA|few|13|TRBJ2-5
TGTGCCAGCAGCCAAGACAGCCAAGAGACCCAGTACTTC
CASSQDSQETQYF
>TRBV6-5|NA|NA|13|TRBJ1-2
TGTGCCAGCAGTCAACAGGCCTTCTATGGCTACACCTTC
CASSQQAFYGYTF
>TRBV19|NA|NA|14|TRBJ2-2
TGTGCCAGTAAAAGTTCCGCGAACACCGGGGAGCTGTTTTTT
CASKSSANTGELFF
>TRBV2|NA|few|11|TRBJ1-2
TGTGCCAGCAGACAGGGTGATGGCTACACCTTC
CASRQGDGYTF
>TRBV2|NA|NA|15|TRBJ1-5
TGTGCCAGCAGTGAAGCCTGGGGGAATGGGCAGCCCCAGCATTTT
CASSEAWGNGQPQHF
>TRBV7-3|TRBD2|NA|14|TRBJ2-7
TGTGCCAGCAGCTTTACCGGGACTAGCGGCGAGCAGTACTTC
CASSFTGTSGEQYF
>TRBV7-9|TRBD2|NA|13|TRBJ2-1
TGTGCCAGCGGCGTAGCGGGGGGGAATGAGCAGTTCTTC
CASGVAGGNEQFF
>TRBV5-4|TRBD1|NA|16|TRBJ1-2
TGTGCCAGCAGCTCCATAGCTGGGACAGGTTTTGGAGGCTACACCTTC
CASSSIAGTGFGGYTF
>TRBV14|TRBD1|NA|14|TRBJ1-2
TGTGCCAGCAGCCAAGACAGGGGGGTCGGTGGCTACACCTTC
CASSQDRGVGGYTF
>TRBV5-4|NA|NA|12|TRBJ2-2
TGTGCCAGCAGCACCAACACCGGGGAGCTGTTTTTT
CASSTNTGELFF
>TRBV7-9|NA|NA|14|TRBJ2-3
TGTGCCAGCAGCCCTATACAGGGCACAGATACGCAGTATTTT
CASSPIQGTDTQYF
>TRBV5-4|NA|NA|12|TRBJ2-7
TGTGCCAGCAGCTTGTCTAGTGGCGAGCAGTACTTC
CASSLSSGEQYF
>TRBV6-6|NA|NA|14|TRBJ2-1
TGTGCCAGCAGTTCGGGGCTCTCATACAATGAGCAGTTCTTC
CASSSGLSYNEQFF
>TRBV7-2|TRBD2|NA|14|TRBJ2-2
TGTGCCAGCAGCTCCGGGGCGGGGGTCGGGGAGCTGTTTTTT
CASSSGAGVGELFF
>TRBV5-6|TRBD1|once|12|TRBJ1-5
TGTGCCAGCACCACAGGGGCTCAGCCCCAGCATTTT
CASTTGAQPQHF
>TRBV5-4|NA|once|15|TRBJ2-1
TGTGCCAGCAGCTTGGAGGGGAGGTCCTACAATGAGCAGTTCTTC
CASSLEGRSYNEQFF
>TRBV9|NA|few|14|TRBJ1-2
TGTGCCAGCAGCGTAGAACCCTATGCAGGGAGCTACACCTTC
CASSVEPYAGSYTF
>TRBV7-9|NA|NA|14|TRBJ2-7
TGTGCCAGCAGCTTATCCCAGGGGTCCTACGAGCAGTACTTC
CASSLSQGSYEQYF
>TRBV7-3|TRBD2|NA|16|TRBJ2-1
TGTGCCAGCAGCTTAGGGACTAGCGGGGGGGCGAGAGAGCAGTTCTTC
CASSLGTSGGAREQFF
>TRBV5-1|NA|NA|13|TRBJ1-1
TGCGCCAGCAGCTTGGAATTACAGGGTGAAGCTTTCTTT
CASSLELQGEAFF
>TRBV28|NA|NA|18|TRBJ1-6
TGTGCCAGCAGTTTACCCCTCTCCATCATTTCCTATAATTCACCCCTCCACTTT
CASSLPLSIISYNSPLHF
>TRBV18|TRBD1|few|17|TRBJ2-6
TGTGCCAGCTCACCTGGACAGGGGAGCTCTGGGGCCAACGTCCTGACTTTC
CASSPGQGSSGANVLTF
>TRBV5-8|NA|NA|12|TRBJ2-1
TGTGCCAGCAGCTTGAGGGGGTTCTTCCAGTTCTTC
CASSLRGFFQFF
>TRBV29-1|TRBD1|NA|15|TRBJ2-3
TGCAGCGTTGACGGGGACAGGGCCGGCACAGATACGCAGTATTTT
CSVDGDRAGTDTQYF
>TRBV5-6|TRBD2|NA|16|TRBJ2-5
TGTGCCAGCACCCCTTACGGACTAGGGGTCCAAGAGACCCAGTACTTC
CASTPYGLGVQETQYF
>TRBV5-1|TRBD1|NA|14|TRBJ2-5
TGCGCCAGCAGCACAGGACAGGGGGCAGAGACCCAGTACTTC
CASSTGQGAETQYF
>TRBV30|TRBD2|NA|13|TRBJ2-7
TGTGCCTGGAGTCGGGAGGGGGGTTACGAGCAGTACTTC
CAWSREGGYEQYF
>TRBV29-1|NA|once|12|TRBJ2-7
TGCAGCGCCCGGGACGCAGCCTACGAGCAGTACTTC
CSARDAAYEQYF
>TRBV7-2|NA|NA|14|TRBJ1-2
TGTGCCAGCAGCGAGACGTTTTCGGGTGGCGGCTACACCTTC
CASSETFSGGGYTF
>TRBV19|NA|NA|14|TRBJ2-7
TGTGCCAGTAGTGCGGACAGCCAGTTCTACGAGCAGTACTTC
CASSADSQFYEQYF
>TRBV6-5|TRBD1|NA|16|TRBJ1-6
TGTGCCAGCAGTTATTACACCGGGACAGGATCTTCACCCCTCCACTTT
CASSYYTGTGSSPLHF
>TRBV7-3|NA|once|15|TRBJ1-4
TGTGCCAGCAGCTTATCCGGGATGACAAATGAAAAACTGTTTTTT
CASSLSGMTNEKLFF
>TRBV6-5|NA|NA|13|TRBJ1-1
TGTGCCAGCAGTTTCAACGGGCAGACCGAAGCTTTCTTT
CASSFNGQTEAFF
>TRBV6-5|NA|NA|14|TRBJ1-2
TGTGCCAGCAGTTACTCGAGGGTCGGCTATGGCTACACCTTC
CASSYSRVGYGYTF
>TRBV28|TRBD1|few|16|TRBJ2-6
TGTGCCAGCGTCCCGGGACAGGGGGCCGGGGCCAACGTCCTGACTTTC
CASVPGQGAGANVLTF
>TRBV7-8|NA|few|12|TRBJ2-5
TGTGCCAGCAGCTTTAGTCAGGAGACCCAGTACTTC
CASSFSQETQYF
>TRBV19|TRBD2|NA|18|TRBJ2-5
TGTGCCAGTAGTTTGTGGTTGGGGCCCAGCGGGGAGCAAGAGACCCAGTACTTC
CASSLWLGPSGEQETQYF
>TRBV10-3|NA|NA|15|TRBJ2-7
TGTGCCATCAGTGATGGCAGTCACACGGCCTACGAGCAGTACTTC
CAISDGSHTAYEQYF